This TCR beta chain was identified during a study of blood T cells in healthy people across ages. V was clipped by 6 bases and J by 4 bases; unmatched bases: 2. The V gene's germline CDR1 is MNHEY and CDR2 SVGAGI. The CDR3 covers 12 residues. Combining a sample-barcoded 5' primer with a J-beta primer mix, a second PCR ran for about 6 to 12 cycles. TCRdb called the 5' RACE reads again in MiXCR, with one record for every CDR3 protein. The repertoire includes 800,000 or so distinct CDR3 sequences, about 25% of them detected once, and under 4.5% sits in the top ten. These records were also assigned to another study, of T cells of mothers and their children.

J is TRBJ2-7 and V is TRBV6-5, with 8 bases that match TRBD1. Sequencing used blood. This TCR was recovered from a boy aged 5-17 years in good health. The CDR3 nucleotides are TGTGCCAGCAGAAACAGGGGGTACGAGCAGTACTTC. Protein: CASRNRGYEQYF.